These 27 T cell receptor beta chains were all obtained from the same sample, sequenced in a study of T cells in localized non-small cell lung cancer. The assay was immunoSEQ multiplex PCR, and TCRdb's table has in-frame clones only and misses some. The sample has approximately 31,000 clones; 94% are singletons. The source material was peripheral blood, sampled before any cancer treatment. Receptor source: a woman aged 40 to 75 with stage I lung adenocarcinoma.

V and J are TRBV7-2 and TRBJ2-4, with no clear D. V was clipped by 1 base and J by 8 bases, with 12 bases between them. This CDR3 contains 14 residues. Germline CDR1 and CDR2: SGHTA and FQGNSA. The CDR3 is CASSLEARFDIQYF. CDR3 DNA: TGTGCCAGCAGCTTAGAGGCCAGGTTCGACATTCAGTACTTC.

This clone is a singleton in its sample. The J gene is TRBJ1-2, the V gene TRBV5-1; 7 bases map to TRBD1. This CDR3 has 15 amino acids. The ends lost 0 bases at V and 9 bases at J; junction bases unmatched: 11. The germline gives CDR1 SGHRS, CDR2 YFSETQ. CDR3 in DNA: TGCGCCAGCAGCTTGGCGGGGGAACAGGGGTTTAGCTACACCTTC. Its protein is CASSLAGEQGFSYTF.

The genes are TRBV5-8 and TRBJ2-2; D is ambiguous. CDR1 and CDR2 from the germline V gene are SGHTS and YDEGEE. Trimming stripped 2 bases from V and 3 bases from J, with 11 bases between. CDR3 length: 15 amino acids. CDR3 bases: TGTGCCAGCAGCTTTAGAAAGGGATACACCGGGGAGCTGTTTTTT. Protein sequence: CASSFRKGYTGELFF.

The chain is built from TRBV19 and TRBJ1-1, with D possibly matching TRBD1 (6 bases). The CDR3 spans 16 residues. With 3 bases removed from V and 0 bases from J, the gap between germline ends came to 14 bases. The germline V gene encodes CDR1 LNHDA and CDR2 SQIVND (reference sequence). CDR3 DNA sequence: TGTGCCAGTAGTATCTTGGGGGCGGGTTTGAACACTGAAGCTTTCTTT. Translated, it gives CASSILGAGLNTEAFF.

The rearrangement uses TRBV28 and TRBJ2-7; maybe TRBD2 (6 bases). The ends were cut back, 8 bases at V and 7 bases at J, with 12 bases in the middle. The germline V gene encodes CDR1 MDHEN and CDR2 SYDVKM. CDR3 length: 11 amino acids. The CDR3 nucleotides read TGTGCCAGCCGGACTACTGCGGAGCAGTACTTC. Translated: CASRTTAEQYF.

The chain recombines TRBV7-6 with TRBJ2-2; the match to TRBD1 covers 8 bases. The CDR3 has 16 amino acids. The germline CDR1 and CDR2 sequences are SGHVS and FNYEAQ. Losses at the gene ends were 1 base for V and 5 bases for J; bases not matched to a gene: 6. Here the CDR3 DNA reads TGTGCCAGCAGCTTAGAAGGGACAGGAGTTACCGGGGAGCTGTTTTTT. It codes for CASSLEGTGVTGELFF.

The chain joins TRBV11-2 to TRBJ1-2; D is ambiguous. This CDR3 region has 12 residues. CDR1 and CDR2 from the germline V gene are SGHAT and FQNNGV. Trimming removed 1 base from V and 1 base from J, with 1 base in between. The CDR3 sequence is CASSLVNYGYTF. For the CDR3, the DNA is TGTGCCAGCAGCTTAGTTAACTATGGCTACACCTTC.

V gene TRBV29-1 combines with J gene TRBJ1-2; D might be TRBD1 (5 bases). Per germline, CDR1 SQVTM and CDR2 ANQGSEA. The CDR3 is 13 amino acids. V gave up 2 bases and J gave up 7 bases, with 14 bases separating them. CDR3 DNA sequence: TGCAGCGTTGAAAAACAGGACTATATTGGCTACACCTTC. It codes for CSVEKQDYIGYTF.

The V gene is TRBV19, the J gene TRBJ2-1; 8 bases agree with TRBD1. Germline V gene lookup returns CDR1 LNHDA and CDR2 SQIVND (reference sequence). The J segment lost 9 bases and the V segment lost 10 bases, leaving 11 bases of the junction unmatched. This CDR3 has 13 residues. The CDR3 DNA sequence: TGTGCCACGGGAGCAGGGGGCAGTGGTGAGCAGTTCTTC. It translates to CATGAGGSGEQFF.

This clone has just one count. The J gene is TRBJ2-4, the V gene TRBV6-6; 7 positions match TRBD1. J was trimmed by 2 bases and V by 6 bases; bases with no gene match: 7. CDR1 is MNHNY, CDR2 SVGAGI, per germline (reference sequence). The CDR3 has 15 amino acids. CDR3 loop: CASSIQGTSKNIQYF. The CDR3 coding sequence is TGTGCCAGCAGCATACAGGGGACGTCCAAAAACATTCAGTACTTC.

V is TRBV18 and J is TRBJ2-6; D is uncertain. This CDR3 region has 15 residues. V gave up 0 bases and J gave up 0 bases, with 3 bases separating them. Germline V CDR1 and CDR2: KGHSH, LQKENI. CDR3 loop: CASSPPSSGANVLTF. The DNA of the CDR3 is TGTGCCAGCTCACCACCCAGCTCTGGGGCCAACGTCCTGACTTTC.

CDR3 DNA sequence: TGTGCCAGCAGGGCGTCCGGCCCAGAATGGCCCCAGCATTTT. This codes for CASRASGPEWPQHF. The chain combines TRBV6-1 with TRBJ1-5; D not resolved. The CDR3 consists of 14 residues. Germline V lookup: CDR1 MNHNS, CDR2 SASEGT. Trimming removed 6 bases at V and 9 bases at J, with 18 bases between.

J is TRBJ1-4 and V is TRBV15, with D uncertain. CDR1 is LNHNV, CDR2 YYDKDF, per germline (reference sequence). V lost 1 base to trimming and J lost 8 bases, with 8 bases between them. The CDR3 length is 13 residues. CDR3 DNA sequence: TGTGCCACCAGCAGAGGGCCCCAGGAAAAACTGTTTTTT. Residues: CATSRGPQEKLFF.

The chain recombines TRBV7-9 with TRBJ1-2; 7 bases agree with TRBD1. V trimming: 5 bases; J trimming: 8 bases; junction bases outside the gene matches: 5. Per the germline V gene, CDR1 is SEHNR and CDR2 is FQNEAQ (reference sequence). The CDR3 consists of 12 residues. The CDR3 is CASSTSTGGYTF. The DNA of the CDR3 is TGTGCCAGCAGCACCTCGACAGGGGGCTACACCTTC.

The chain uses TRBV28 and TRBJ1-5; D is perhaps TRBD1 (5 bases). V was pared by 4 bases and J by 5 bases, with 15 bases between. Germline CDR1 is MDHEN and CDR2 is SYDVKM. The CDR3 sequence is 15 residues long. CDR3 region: CASSSSGTGYQPQHF. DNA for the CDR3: TGTGCCAGCAGTTCATCCGGGACGGGTTATCAGCCCCAGCATTTT.

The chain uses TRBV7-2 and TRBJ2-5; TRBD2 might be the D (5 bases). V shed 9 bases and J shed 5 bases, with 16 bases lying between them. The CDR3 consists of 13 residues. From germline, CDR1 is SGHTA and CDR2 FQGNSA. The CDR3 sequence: CASLRGLGETQYF. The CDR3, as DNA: TGTGCCAGTCTTCGGGGTCTAGGGGAGACCCAGTACTTC.

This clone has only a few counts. CDR3: CASSQGRGETQYF. The CDR3 DNA follows: TGTGCCAGCAGCCAAGGGCGGGGGGAGACCCAGTACTTC. This chain uses TRBV6-5 with TRBJ2-5, with 7 bases fitting TRBD2. The CDR3 totals 13 residues. J lost 5 bases, V lost 6 bases, and 6 bases had no gene match. CDR1 is MNHEY and CDR2 is SVGAGI in the germline V gene.

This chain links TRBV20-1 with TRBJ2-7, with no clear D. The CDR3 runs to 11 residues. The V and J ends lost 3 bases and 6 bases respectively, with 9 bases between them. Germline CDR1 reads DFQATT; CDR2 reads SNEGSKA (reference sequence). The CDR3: CSARGISEQYF. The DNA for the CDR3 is TGCAGTGCTAGGGGGATCTCCGAGCAGTACTTC.

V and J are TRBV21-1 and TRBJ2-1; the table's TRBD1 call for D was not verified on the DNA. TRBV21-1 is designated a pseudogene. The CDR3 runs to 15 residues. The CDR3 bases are TGTGCCAGCATCCCGGGACAGGGTTATTACAATGAGCAGTTCTTC. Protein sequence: CASIPGQGYYNEQFF.

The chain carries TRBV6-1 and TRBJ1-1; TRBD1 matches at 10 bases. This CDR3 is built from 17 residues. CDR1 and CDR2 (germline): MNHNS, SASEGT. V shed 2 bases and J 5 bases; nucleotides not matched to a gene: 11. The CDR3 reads CASSEFDRGLFRTEAFF. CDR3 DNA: TGTGCCAGCAGTGAATTTGACAGGGGGCTTTTTAGGACTGAAGCTTTCTTT.

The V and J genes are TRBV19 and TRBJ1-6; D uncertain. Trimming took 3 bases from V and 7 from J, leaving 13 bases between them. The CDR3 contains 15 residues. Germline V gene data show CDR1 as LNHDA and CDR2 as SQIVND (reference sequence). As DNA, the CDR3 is TGTGCCAGTAGTATTAGTCTCACATCAAATTCACCCCTCCACTTT. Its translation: CASSISLTSNSPLHF.

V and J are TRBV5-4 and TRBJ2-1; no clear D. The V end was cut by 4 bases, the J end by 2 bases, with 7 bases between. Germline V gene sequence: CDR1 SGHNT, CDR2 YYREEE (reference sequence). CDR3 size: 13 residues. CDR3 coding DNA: TGTGCCAGCAGCCTATACACCTACAATGAGCAGTTCTTC. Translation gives CASSLYTYNEQFF.

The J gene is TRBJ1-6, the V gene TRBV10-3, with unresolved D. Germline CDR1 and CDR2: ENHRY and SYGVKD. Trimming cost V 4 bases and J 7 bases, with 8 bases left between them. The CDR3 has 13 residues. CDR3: CAISGDLNSPLHF. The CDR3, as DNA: TGTGCCATCAGTGGGGATTTGAATTCACCCCTCCACTTT.

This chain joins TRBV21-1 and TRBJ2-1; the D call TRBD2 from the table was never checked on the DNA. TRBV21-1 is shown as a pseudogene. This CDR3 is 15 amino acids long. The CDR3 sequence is CASSIEREHDCEQFF. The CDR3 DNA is TGTGCCAGCAGCATTGAGCGGGAGCACGACTGTGAGCAGTTCTTC.

The CDR3 nucleotides are TGCACCAGTTTAACGGGACTAGCGGGAGGAAGCAATGAGCAGTTCTTC. Translation gives CTSLTGLAGGSNEQFF. The gene calls are TRBV1 and TRBJ2-1; the table assigns TRBD2, which was not confirmed against the DNA. TRBV1 constitutes a pseudogene. This CDR3 comprises 16 residues.

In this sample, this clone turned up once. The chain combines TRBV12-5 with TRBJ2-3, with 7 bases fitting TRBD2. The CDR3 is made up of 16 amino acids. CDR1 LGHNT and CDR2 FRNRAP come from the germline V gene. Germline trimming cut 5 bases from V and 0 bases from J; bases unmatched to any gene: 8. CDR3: CASGPGLEASTDTQYF. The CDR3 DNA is TGTGCTAGTGGTCCCGGACTAGAGGCTAGCACAGATACGCAGTATTTT.

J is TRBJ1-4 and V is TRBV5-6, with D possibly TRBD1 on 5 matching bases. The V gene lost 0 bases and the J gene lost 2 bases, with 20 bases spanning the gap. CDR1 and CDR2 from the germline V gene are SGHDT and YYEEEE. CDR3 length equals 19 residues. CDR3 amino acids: CASSLAIHKTGLTNEKLFF. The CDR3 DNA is TGTGCCAGCAGCTTGGCCATCCACAAAACAGGTCTTACTAATGAAAAACTGTTTTTT.